The 32 T cell receptor beta chains below come from one sample, sequenced in a study of shared clonotypes between healthy human individuals. Method: immunoSEQ multiplex PCR; TCRdb's copy keeps in-frame clones and lacks some. Of about 1.4 million clones in the sample, 95% to 97% were seen once. Input material: naive CD4+ T cells sorted from blood. Sample subset: CD45RA+ positively selected. Source of these receptors: a man aged 25 to 40 in good health.

The chain joins TRBV19 to TRBJ2-7, with D unresolved. V lost 3 bases, J lost 2 bases, and 11 bases lay in between. Germline V gene sequence: CDR1 LNHDA, CDR2 SQIVND (reference sequence). The length of the CDR3 is 14 residues. The CDR3 nucleotides read TGTGCCAGTAGTATCGGACCGCCCCCCTACGAGCAGTACTTC. Protein: CASSIGPPPYEQYF.

The V call is TRBV11-2, the J call TRBJ1-3; D is undetermined. Germline V lookup: CDR1 SGHAT, CDR2 FQNNGV. The CDR3 has 15 residues. V was clipped by 1 base and J by 0 bases, with 7 bases between them. The CDR3, as DNA: TGTGCCAGCAGCTTAGCCACTGTCTCTGGAAACACCATATATTTT. This sequence encodes CASSLATVSGNTIYF.

This clone is a singleton in its sample. The chain employs TRBV11-2 and TRBJ2-2; 8 bases line up with TRBD2. This CDR3 comprises 15 residues. The germline V gene has CDR1 SGHAT and CDR2 FQNNGV. J lost 5 bases, V lost 5 bases, and 7 bases had no gene match. The CDR3 is CASSISGINTGELFF. The CDR3 DNA reads TGTGCCAGCAGCATTAGCGGGATAAATACCGGGGAGCTGTTTTTT.

Turning to this clone: Other DNA sequences within the sample encode an identical CDR3. The chain has TRBV28 and TRBJ2-5; a possible D gene is TRBD2 (5 bases). The germline V gene encodes CDR1 MDHEN and CDR2 SYDVKM. This CDR3 region has 13 residues. V lost 4 bases and J 0 bases, leaving 6 bases between the germline ends. The CDR3 reads CASSSGYQETQYF. CDR3 nucleotide sequence: TGTGCCAGCAGTTCGGGGTACCAAGAGACCCAGTACTTC.

The chain employs TRBV28 and TRBJ1-2; no firm D call. Trimming left V 5 bases short and J 10 bases short, with 20 bases between. Looked up from germline, CDR1 is MDHEN and CDR2 is SYDVKM. The CDR3 is made up of 14 amino acids. The CDR3 DNA is TGTGCCAGCAGTCTATCAGACATACACCTCCACTACACCTTC. It specifies CASSLSDIHLHYTF.

This chain connects TRBV29-1 to TRBJ2-7, with 7 bases that match TRBD1. The trim removed 7 bases at V and 7 bases at J, leaving 13 bases unmatched. Germline-derived CDR1 and CDR2 are SQVTM and ANQGSEA. The CDR3 consists of 13 residues. The CDR3 DNA follows: TGCAGCGGCCGGGACGATCGGACAGGAGAGCAGTACTTC. This sequence encodes CSGRDDRTGEQYF.

This clone was detected only once. The chain recombines TRBV6-5 with TRBJ2-7; D possibly corresponds to TRBD2 (5 bases). This CDR3 region has 15 residues. Trimming took off 2 bases at V and 5 bases at J, with 16 bases between the two ends. Germline assignment: CDR1 MNHEY and CDR2 SVGAGI. CDR3 residues: CASSYDGRTVNEQYF. The CDR3 DNA is TGTGCCAGCAGTTACGACGGAAGGACTGTAAACGAGCAGTACTTC.

The chain is built from TRBV5-6 and TRBJ2-7, with D perhaps TRBD1 (7 bases). The CDR3 sequence is 15 residues long. CDR1 is SGHDT, CDR2 YYEEEE, per germline. Trimming removed 2 bases from V and 3 bases from J, with 15 bases in between. CDR3 in DNA: TGTGCCAGCAGCTTAGCGGCAGGGGGGAACTACGAGCAGTACTTC. Translating gives CASSLAAGGNYEQYF.

The chain combines TRBV7-8 with TRBJ2-1, with D unclear. The CDR3 length is 16 residues. Germline CDR1 is SGHVS and CDR2 is FQNEAQ. V gave up 0 bases and J gave up 4 bases, with 13 bases separating them. CDR3 sequence: CASSLADVLPYNEQFF. The CDR3 bases are TGTGCCAGCAGCTTAGCCGATGTACTGCCTTACAATGAGCAGTTCTTC. Full variable domain (rest looked up from reference TRBV7-8 and TRBJ2-1): GAGVSQSPRYKVAKRGQDVALRCDPISGHVSLFWYQQALGQGPEFLTYFQNEAQLDKSGLPSDRFFAERPEGSVSTLKIQRTQQEDSAVYLCASSLADVLPYNEQFFGPGTRLTVL.

This sequence joins TRBV7-2 and TRBJ2-1; TRBD2 aligns across 9 bases. In germline, CDR1 is SGHTA, CDR2 FQGNSA. V dropped 5 bases and J dropped 3; count of bases not matched to a gene: 8. The CDR3 runs to 16 residues. This chain's CDR3 is CASSPRGTSSYNEQFF. CDR3 nucleotides: TGTGCCAGCAGCCCACGAGGGACTAGCAGCTACAATGAGCAGTTCTTC.

This chain joins TRBV27 and TRBJ2-7; 13 nucleotides match TRBD2. Germline CDR1 is MNHEY and CDR2 is SMNVEV (reference sequence). V gave up 6 bases and J gave up 7 bases; unmatched junction bases: 18. The CDR3 runs to 18 residues. The CDR3 here is CASSGTGLAGIKPGEQYF. CDR3 in DNA: TGTGCCAGCAGCGGAACGGGACTAGCGGGAATCAAACCGGGGGAGCAGTACTTC.

Comments on this clone: The sample carries other DNA sequences with the same CDR3. The rearrangement uses TRBV18 and TRBJ1-2; 8 nucleotides align to TRBD1. V shed 3 bases, J shed 4 bases, and the junction held 4 bases outside the gene matches. The CDR3 extends over 14 amino acids. Germline CDR1 and CDR2: KGHSH and LQKENI. The CDR3 region is CASSPGQGSYGYTF. Written as DNA, the CDR3 is TGTGCCAGCTCACCCGGACAGGGAAGCTATGGCTACACCTTC.

The V and J genes are TRBV7-2 and TRBJ1-5; TRBD1 matches at 9 bases. CDR1 and CDR2 from the germline V gene are SGHTA and FQGNSA. V lost 1 base and J lost 5; bases outside the gene matches: 3. This CDR3 region has 15 residues. In DNA form, the CDR3 reads TGTGCCAGCAGCTTAGAGTGGACAGGGGATCAGCCCCAGCATTTT. Its protein is CASSLEWTGDQPQHF.

Details on this clone: Other DNA sequences in the sample encode the same CDR3. The chain uses TRBV18 and TRBJ2-3, with D perhaps matching TRBD2 (5 bases). Germline V gene sequence: CDR1 KGHSH, CDR2 LQKENI. The CDR3 runs 12 residues. Trimming cost V 6 bases and J 6 bases, with 10 bases left between them. The CDR3 DNA reads TGTGCCAGCTCCCCGAGGGAGGATACGCAGTATTTT. As protein: CASSPREDTQYF.

Only one count was recorded for this clone. The rearrangement links TRBV18 to TRBJ1-5, with 9 bases identical to TRBD1. The V gene's germline CDR1 is KGHSH and CDR2 LQKENI. The CDR3 is 16 residues long. V lost 3 bases, J lost 1 base, and 4 bases stayed unmatched. Written as DNA, the CDR3 is TGTGCCAGCTCACCGGGACAGGGAGTGAGCAATCAGCCCCAGCATTTT. It codes for CASSPGQGVSNQPQHF.

CDR3 residues: CASSLGQSYEQYF. DNA of the CDR3: TGTGCCAGCAGCTTAGGACAGTCCTACGAGCAGTACTTC. This sequence joins TRBV11-1 and TRBJ2-7; perhaps TRBD1 as D (5 bases). CDR3 length: 13 amino acids. V lost 1 base, J lost 1 base, and 5 bases lay in between. CDR1 SGHAT and CDR2 FQDESV come from the germline V gene (reference sequence).

The gene calls are TRBV7-9 and TRBJ2-7; D tentatively fits TRBD1 or TRBD2 (5 bases each). The CDR3 extends over 17 amino acids. The germline V and J ends were trimmed by 1 base and 0 bases, with 16 bases remaining between them. CDR1 is SEHNR and CDR2 is FQNEAQ in the germline V gene (reference sequence). CDR3 sequence reads: CASSLDTGTVSSYEQYF. CDR3 DNA sequence: TGTGCCAGCAGCTTAGATACTGGGACGGTGAGCTCCTACGAGCAGTACTTC.

The chain carries TRBV10-3 and TRBJ1-1, with TRBD1 matching over 7 bases. The V and J ends lost 8 bases and 4 bases, in that order; junction bases with no gene match: 7. The length of the CDR3 is 13 residues. Germline loops: CDR1 ENHRY, CDR2 SYGVKD. As DNA, the CDR3 is TGTGCCATCCGGCAGGGGGTAATCACTGAAGCTTTCTTT. Translated, it gives CAIRQGVITEAFF.

The chain couples TRBV5-4 to TRBJ2-5; D tentatively reads TRBD1 or TRBD2 (5 bases each). V was clipped by 0 bases and J by 3 bases, with 15 bases between them. This CDR3 spans 16 amino acids. Germline CDR1 is SGHNT and CDR2 is YYREEE (reference sequence). This CDR3 is CASSLGGKGVEETQYF. The CDR3 DNA follows: TGTGCCAGCAGCTTGGGAGGGAAAGGGGTGGAAGAGACCCAGTACTTC.

The chain couples TRBV11-2 to TRBJ2-3, with D hard to call. V was clipped by 8 bases and J by 2 bases, with 20 bases between them. The CDR3 sequence is 16 residues long. In germline, CDR1 is SGHAT, CDR2 FQNNGV. The CDR3: CASGPFGSGNTDTQYF. CDR3 nucleotides: TGTGCCAGCGGCCCCTTCGGATCCGGCAACACAGATACGCAGTATTTT.

Notes on this clone: This sample also contains other DNA sequences that code for the same CDR3. This chain uses TRBV20-1 with TRBJ2-7; the D is unclear. The CDR3 has 11 residues. Deletions cut 0 bases from V and 4 bases from J, with 4 bases between. Per the germline V gene, CDR1 is DFQATT and CDR2 is SNEGSKA (reference sequence). In nucleotides, the CDR3 is TGCAGTGCTAGAGAAGGATACGAGCAGTACTTC. It is translated as CSAREGYEQYF.

V usage is TRBV15 and J usage is TRBJ1-4; D not resolved. The V end was cut by 1 base, the J end by 7 bases, with 10 bases between. The CDR3 is 14 amino acids. CDR1 and CDR2 from the germline V gene are LNHNV and YYDKDF (reference sequence). In DNA, the CDR3 is TGTGCCACCAGCAGAGGGTTAATGGGTGAAAAACTGTTTTTT. This translates into CATSRGLMGEKLFF. The variable domain in full, completed from reference TRBV15 and TRBJ1-4, reads DAMVIQNPRYQVTQFGKPVTLSCSQTLNHNVMYWYQQKSSQAPKLLFHYYDKDFNNEADTPDNFQSRRPNTSFCFLDIRSPGLGDTAMYLCATSRGLMGEKLFFGSGTQLSVL.

This chain connects TRBV19 to TRBJ1-5; D unclear. The germline V gene has CDR1 LNHDA and CDR2 SQIVND (reference sequence). There are 15 residues in the CDR3. V was cut by 3 bases and J by 3 bases, with 12 bases left in between. The CDR3 sequence: CASSITRPTNQPQHF. Written as DNA, the CDR3 is TGTGCCAGTAGTATCACCAGGCCTACCAATCAGCCCCAGCATTTT. Based on the CDR3 plus reference TRBV19 and TRBJ1-5, the full variable domain is DGGITQSPKYLFRKEGQNVTLSCEQNLNHDAMYWYRQDPGQGLRLIYYSQIVNDFQKGDIAEGYSVSREKKESFPLTVTSAQKNPTAFYLCASSITRPTNQPQHFGDGTRLSIL.

Regarding this clone: The germline gene is not matched at one end of the junction; a read error may be the cause. V gene TRBV28 combines with J gene TRBJ2-7, with D possibly matching TRBD2 (6 bases). The germline gives CDR1 MDHEN, CDR2 SYDVKM. The CDR3 runs 11 residues. The CDR3 bases are TGTGCCAGCACTACTGGGGGGAGACGAGCCTTC. This encodes CASTTGGRRAF. Combining the CDR3 with reference TRBV28 and TRBJ2-7 gives the whole variable domain DVKVTQSSRYLVKRTGEKVFLECVQDMDHENMFWYRQDPGLGLRLIYFSYDVKMKEKGDIPEGYSVSREKKERFSLILESASTNQTSMYLCASTTGGRRAFGPGTRLTVT.

The rearrangement links TRBV7-2 to TRBJ1-5, with 7 nucleotides matching TRBD1. V was pared by 5 bases and J by 3 bases, with 7 bases of the junction left unmatched. The germline V gene has CDR1 SGHTA and CDR2 FQGNSA. The CDR3 extends over 15 amino acids. CDR3 region: CASSISGQLNQPQHF. CDR3 nucleotides: TGTGCCAGCAGCATCTCGGGACAGCTCAATCAGCCCCAGCATTTT. Full variable domain (rest looked up from reference TRBV7-2 and TRBJ1-5): GAGVSQSPSNKVTEKGKDVELRCDPISGHTALYWYRQSLGQGLEFLIYFQGNSAPDKSGLPSDRFSAERTGGSVSTLTIQRTQQEDSAVYLCASSISGQLNQPQHFGDGTRLSIL.

This clone showed up just once. This chain uses TRBV29-1 with TRBJ2-7; no reliable D call. The CDR3 spans 12 residues. V was pared by 4 bases and J by 2 bases, with 9 bases between. Germline V gene lookup returns CDR1 SQVTM and CDR2 ANQGSEA. The CDR3 region has the DNA TGCAGCGTTGTGGGGTCCGCCTACGAGCAGTACTTC. Its protein product is CSVVGSAYEQYF.

The chain recombines TRBV2 with TRBJ1-1, with 7 bases fitting TRBD1. Germline CDR1 is SNHLY and CDR2 is FYNNEI. The CDR3 is 15 residues long. Trimming took 1 base from V and 3 from J; bases not matched to a gene: 5. The CDR3 bases are TGTGCCAGCAGTGAAGGGGGACAGCCCCACACTGAAGCTTTCTTT. Protein product: CASSEGGQPHTEAFF.

The V and J genes are TRBV14 and TRBJ2-2, with TRBD2 identical over 7 bases. V shed 1 base, J shed 4 bases, and the junction held 9 bases outside the gene matches. This CDR3 region has 17 residues. Germline V CDR1 and CDR2: SGHDN, FVKESK. CDR3 nucleotide sequence: TGTGCCAGCAGCCAAGGTCGGCGGCTAGCGGTCACCGGGGAGCTGTTTTTT. Amino acids: CASSQGRRLAVTGELFF.

This chain's CDR3 is CATQYGTPYEQYF. In DNA form, the CDR3 reads TGTGCCACCCAATACGGGACTCCATACGAGCAGTACTTC. The rearrangement joins TRBV6-1 to TRBJ2-7; possible D gene TRBD2, 6 bases. This CDR3 has 13 residues. CDR1 and CDR2 (germline): MNHNS, SASEGT. V was clipped by 10 bases and J by 4 bases, with 17 bases between them.

The chain employs TRBV7-2 and TRBJ2-7; TRBD1 or TRBD2 may be the D gene (5 bases each). The CDR3 is 14 amino acids. Germline CDR1 SGHTA, CDR2 FQGNSA. Between the trimmed V and J ends, which lost 1 base and 0 bases, there was a span of 7 bases. The CDR3 region has the DNA TGTGCCAGCAGCTTAGTTGGGACCTCCTACGAGCAGTACTTC. Translation: CASSLVGTSYEQYF. The full variable domain, with the rest looked up from reference TRBV7-2 and TRBJ2-7, is GAGVSQSPSNKVTEKGKDVELRCDPISGHTALYWYRQSLGQGLEFLIYFQGNSAPDKSGLPSDRFSAERTGGSVSTLTIQRTQQEDSAVYLCASSLVGTSYEQYFGPGTRLTVT.

The rearrangement links TRBV4-3 to TRBJ2-5; D is ambiguous. Per germline, CDR1 LGHNA and CDR2 YSLEER. The CDR3 totals 13 residues. Trimming left V 0 bases short and J 5 bases short, with 7 bases between. CDR3 in amino acids: CASSQDLAETQYF. In DNA form, the CDR3 reads TGCGCCAGCAGCCAAGATCTTGCGGAGACCCAGTACTTC.

The V gene is TRBV10-2, the J gene TRBJ2-2; 7 nucleotides agree with TRBD1. J was trimmed by 4 bases and V by 6 bases; bases with no gene match: 5. Per the germline V gene, CDR1 is WSHSY and CDR2 is SAAADI. CDR3 length equals 14 residues. For the CDR3, the DNA is TGCGCCAGCAGGCCGACAGGGCTCACCGGGGAGCTGTTTTTT. Its protein product is CASRPTGLTGELFF.